This T cell receptor (beta chain) was observed in a study of cytomegalovirus exposure and HLA in healthy donors. The wider study: Unique TCR beta sequences numbering around 110 million came from around 180 million T cells in an earlier analysis.

A word on this clone: Its cognate antigen is unknown. The junction shows a germline mismatch at one end, possibly a read error.

A multiplex PCR was run with 60 Vbeta primers and 13 Jbeta primers. TCRdb's copy holds only in-frame clones and misses some; the assay was immunoSEQ multiplex PCR. The sample carries some 130,000 clones, 75% to 85% recorded once. Study-wide results and caveats: When analyzed later, a missense DCLRE1C variant was found to be linked to TCR beta V- and J-gene trimming. In vitro confirmation showed three CMV-associated chains to be CMV antigen specific.

Germline CDR1 is SEHNR and CDR2 is FQNEAQ (reference sequence). The CDR3 contains 15 residues. Sequencing was carried out using PBMCs. The sequence was collected from a man between 18 and 29 years old in good health and CMV-seronegative. The chain employs TRBV7-9 and TRBJ1-2, with 8 bases aligning to TRBD1. The chain's CDR3 is CSSSLGQGAGYGYTF. CDR3 in DNA: TGTTCCAGCAGCTTAGGCCAGGGGGCTGGATATGGCTACACCTTC.